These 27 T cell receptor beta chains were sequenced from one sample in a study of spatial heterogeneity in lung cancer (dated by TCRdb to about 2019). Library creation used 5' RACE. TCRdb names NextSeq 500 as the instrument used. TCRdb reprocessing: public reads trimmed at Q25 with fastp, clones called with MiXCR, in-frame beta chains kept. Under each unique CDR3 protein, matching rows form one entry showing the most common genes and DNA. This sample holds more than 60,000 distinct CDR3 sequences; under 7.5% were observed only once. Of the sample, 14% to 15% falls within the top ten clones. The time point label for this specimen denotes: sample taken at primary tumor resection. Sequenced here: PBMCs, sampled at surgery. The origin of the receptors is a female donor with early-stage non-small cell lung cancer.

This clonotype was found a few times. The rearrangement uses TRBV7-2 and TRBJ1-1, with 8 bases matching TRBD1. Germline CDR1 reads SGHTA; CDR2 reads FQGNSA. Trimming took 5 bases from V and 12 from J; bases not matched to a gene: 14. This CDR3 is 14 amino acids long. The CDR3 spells CASSQETGAKTTFF. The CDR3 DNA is TGTGCCAGCAGCCAAGAGACAGGGGCCAAGACGACTTTCTTT.

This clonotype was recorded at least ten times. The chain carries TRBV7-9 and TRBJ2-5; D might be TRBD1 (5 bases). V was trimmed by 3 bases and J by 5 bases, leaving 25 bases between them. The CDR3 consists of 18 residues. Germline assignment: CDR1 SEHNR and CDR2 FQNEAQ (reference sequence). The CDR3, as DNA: TGTGCCAGCAGCTTTTTAGATTTTCGCGGACATTTGACGGAGACCCAGTACTTC. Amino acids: CASSFLDFRGHLTETQYF.

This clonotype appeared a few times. CDR3 loop: CASSSQGQLSVDGSPLHF. CDR3 in DNA: TGTGCCAGCAGTTCCCAGGGGCAGTTGTCCGTGGATGGGTCACCCCTCCACTTT. V and J are TRBV28 and TRBJ1-6, with D possibly being TRBD1 (6 bases). Germline CDR1 and CDR2: MDHEN and SYDVKM. Trimming took 4 bases from V and 10 from J, leaving 26 bases between them. This CDR3 has 18 amino acids.

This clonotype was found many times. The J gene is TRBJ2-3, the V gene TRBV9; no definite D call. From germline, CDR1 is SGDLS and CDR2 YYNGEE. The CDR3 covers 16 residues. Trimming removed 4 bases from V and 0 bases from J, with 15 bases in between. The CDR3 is CASSIGSAPSTDTQYF. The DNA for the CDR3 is TGTGCCAGCAGCATTGGTTCCGCTCCTAGCACAGATACGCAGTATTTT.

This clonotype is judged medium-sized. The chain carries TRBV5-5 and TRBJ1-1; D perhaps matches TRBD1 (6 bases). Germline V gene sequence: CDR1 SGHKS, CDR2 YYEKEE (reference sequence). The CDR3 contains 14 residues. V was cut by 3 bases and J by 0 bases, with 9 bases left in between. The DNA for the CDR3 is TGTGCCAGCAGCTGGGGACAACTGAACACTGAAGCTTTCTTT. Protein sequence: CASSWGQLNTEAFF.

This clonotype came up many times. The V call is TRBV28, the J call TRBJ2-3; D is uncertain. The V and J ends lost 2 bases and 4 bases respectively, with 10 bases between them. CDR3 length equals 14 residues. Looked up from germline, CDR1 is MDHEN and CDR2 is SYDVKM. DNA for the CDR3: TGTGCCAGCAGTTTAACTGGCGGCGCAGATACGCAGTATTTT. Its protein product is CASSLTGGADTQYF. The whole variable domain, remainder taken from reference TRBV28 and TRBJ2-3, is DVKVTQSSRYLVKRTGEKVFLECVQDMDHENMFWYRQDPGLGLRLIYFSYDVKMKEKGDIPEGYSVSREKKERFSLILESASTNQTSMYLCASSLTGGADTQYFGPGTRLTVL.

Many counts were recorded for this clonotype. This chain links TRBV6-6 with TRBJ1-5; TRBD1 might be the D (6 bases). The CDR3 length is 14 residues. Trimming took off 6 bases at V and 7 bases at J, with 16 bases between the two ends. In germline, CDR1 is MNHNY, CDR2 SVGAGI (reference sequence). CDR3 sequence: CASSRGNGGQPQHF. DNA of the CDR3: TGTGCCAGCAGCAGGGGTAATGGAGGGCAGCCCCAGCATTTT.

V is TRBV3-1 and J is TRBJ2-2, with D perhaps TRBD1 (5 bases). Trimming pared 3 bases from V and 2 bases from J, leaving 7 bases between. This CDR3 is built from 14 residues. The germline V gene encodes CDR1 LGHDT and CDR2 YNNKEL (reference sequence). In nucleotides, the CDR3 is TGTGCCAGCAGCCACAGGGCCAACACCGGGGAGCTGTTTTTT. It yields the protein CASSHRANTGELFF. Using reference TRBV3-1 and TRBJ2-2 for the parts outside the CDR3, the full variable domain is DTAVSQTPKYLVTQMGNDKSIKCEQNLGHDTMYWYKQDSKKFLKIMFSYNNKELIINETVPNRFSPKSPDKAHLNLHINSLELGDSAVYFCASSHRANTGELFFGEGSRLTVL.

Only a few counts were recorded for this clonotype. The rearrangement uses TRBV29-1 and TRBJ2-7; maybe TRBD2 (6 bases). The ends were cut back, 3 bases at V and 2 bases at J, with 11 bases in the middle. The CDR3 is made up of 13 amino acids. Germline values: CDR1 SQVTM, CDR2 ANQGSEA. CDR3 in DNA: TGCAGCGTTGATTCCGGGGGAGCCTACGAGCAGTACTTC. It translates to CSVDSGGAYEQYF.

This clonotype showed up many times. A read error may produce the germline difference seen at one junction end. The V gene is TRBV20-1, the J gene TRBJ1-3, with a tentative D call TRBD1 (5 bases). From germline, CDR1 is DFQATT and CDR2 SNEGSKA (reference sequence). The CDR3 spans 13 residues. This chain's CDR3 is CSARGVVRNTIYF. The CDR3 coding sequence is TGCAGTGCCAGAGGGGTCGTCAGAAACACCATATATTTT.

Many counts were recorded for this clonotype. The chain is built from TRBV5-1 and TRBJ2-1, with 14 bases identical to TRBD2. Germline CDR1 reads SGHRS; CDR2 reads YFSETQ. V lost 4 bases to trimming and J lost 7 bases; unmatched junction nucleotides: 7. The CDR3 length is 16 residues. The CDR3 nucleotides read TGCGCCAGCAGCACGACTAGCGGGAGGGCCGGGAATGAGCAGTTCTTC. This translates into CASSTTSGRAGNEQFF.

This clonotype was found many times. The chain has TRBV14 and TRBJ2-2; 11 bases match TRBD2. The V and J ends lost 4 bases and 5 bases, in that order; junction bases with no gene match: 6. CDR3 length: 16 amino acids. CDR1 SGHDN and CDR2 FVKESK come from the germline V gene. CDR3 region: CASSRTSGRGTGELFF. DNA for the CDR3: TGTGCCAGCAGCCGTACTAGCGGGAGAGGGACCGGGGAGCTGTTTTTT.

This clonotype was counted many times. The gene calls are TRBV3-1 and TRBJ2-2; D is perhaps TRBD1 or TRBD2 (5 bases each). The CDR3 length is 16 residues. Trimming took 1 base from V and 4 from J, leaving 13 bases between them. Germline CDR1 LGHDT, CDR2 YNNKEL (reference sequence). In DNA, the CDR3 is TGTGCCAGCAGCCAAGGATTCGGGGCGACCACCGGGGAGCTGTTTTTT. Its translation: CASSQGFGATTGELFF.

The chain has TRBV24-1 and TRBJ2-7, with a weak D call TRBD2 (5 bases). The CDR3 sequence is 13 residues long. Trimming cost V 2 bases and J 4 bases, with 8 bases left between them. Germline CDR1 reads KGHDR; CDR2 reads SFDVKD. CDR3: CATSDSRGYEQYF. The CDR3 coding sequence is TGTGCCACCAGTGATTCCCGGGGTTACGAGCAGTACTTC.

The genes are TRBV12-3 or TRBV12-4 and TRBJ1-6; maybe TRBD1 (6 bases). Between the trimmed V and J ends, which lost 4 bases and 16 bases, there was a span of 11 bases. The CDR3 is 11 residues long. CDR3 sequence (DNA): TGTGCCAGCAGTTCAAGGGGACATCTCCACTTT. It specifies CASSSRGHLHF.

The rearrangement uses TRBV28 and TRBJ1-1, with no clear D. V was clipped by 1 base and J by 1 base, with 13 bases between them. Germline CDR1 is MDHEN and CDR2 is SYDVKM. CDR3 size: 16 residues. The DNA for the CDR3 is TGTGCCAGCAGTTTATCAAGGAGGGTCGGGAACACTGAAGCTTTCTTT. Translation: CASSLSRRVGNTEAFF.

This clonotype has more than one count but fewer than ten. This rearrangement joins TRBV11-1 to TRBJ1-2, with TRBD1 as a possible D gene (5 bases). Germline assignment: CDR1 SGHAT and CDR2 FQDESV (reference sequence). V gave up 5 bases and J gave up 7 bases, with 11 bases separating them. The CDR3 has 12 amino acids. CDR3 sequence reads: CASSPGFAGYTF. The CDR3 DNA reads TGTGCCAGCAGCCCAGGGTTTGCTGGCTACACCTTC.

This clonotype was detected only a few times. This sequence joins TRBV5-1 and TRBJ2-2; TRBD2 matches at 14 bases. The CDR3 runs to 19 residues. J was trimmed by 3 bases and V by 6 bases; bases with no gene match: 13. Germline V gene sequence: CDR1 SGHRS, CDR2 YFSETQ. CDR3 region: CASTTSGTSGRGDTGELFF. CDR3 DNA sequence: TGCGCCAGCACCACTTCCGGGACTAGCGGGAGAGGGGACACCGGGGAGCTGTTTTTT.

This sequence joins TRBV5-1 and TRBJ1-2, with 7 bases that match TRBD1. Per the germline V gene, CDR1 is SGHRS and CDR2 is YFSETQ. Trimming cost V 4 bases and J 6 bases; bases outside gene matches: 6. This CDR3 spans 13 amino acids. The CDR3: CASSVDRVDGYTF. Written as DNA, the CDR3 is TGCGCCAGCAGCGTTGACAGGGTCGATGGCTACACCTTC. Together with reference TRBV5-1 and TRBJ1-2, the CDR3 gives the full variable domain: KAGVTQTPRYLIKTRGQQVTLSCSPISGHRSVSWYQQTPGQGLQFLFEYFSETQRNKGNFPGRFSGRQFSNSRSEMNVSTLELGDSALYLCASSVDRVDGYTFGSGTRLTVV.

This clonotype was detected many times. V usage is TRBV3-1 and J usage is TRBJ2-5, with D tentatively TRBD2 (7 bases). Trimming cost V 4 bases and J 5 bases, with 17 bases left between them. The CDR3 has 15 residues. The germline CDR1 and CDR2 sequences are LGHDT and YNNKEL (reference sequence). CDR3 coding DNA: TGTGCCAGCAGCCCCCACGAGGGGGGGGAGGAGACCCAGTACTTC. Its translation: CASSPHEGGEETQYF.

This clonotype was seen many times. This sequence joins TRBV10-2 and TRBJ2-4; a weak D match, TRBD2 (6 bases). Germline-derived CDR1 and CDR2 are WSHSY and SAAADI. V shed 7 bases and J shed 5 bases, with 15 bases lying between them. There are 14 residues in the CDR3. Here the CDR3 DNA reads TGCGCCAGCACCCCCGGCGGGGTAGAAAACATTCAGTACTTC. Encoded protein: CASTPGGVENIQYF.

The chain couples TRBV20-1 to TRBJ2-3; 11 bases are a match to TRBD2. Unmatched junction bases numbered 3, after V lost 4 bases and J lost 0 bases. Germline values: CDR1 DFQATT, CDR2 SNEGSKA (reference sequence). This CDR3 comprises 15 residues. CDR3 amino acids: CSAITSGGSTDTQYF. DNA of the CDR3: TGCAGTGCTATAACTAGCGGGGGAAGCACAGATACGCAGTATTTT.

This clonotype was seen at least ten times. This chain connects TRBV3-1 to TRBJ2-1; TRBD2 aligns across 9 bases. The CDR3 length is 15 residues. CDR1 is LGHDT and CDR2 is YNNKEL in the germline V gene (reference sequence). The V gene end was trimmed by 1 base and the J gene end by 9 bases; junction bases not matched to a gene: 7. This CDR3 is CASSQVAGGQGEQFF. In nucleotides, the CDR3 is TGTGCCAGCAGCCAAGTGGCGGGGGGGCAGGGTGAGCAGTTCTTC.

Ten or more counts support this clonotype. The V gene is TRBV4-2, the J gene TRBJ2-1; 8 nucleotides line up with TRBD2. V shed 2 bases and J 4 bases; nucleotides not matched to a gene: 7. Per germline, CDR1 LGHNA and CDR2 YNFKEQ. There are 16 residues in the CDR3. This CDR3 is CASSQRRGGQYNEQFF. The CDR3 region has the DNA TGTGCCAGCAGCCAAAGACGGGGGGGCCAGTACAATGAGCAGTTCTTC.

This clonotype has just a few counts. CDR3 amino acids: CSASQRSYNEQFF. CDR3 coding DNA: TGCAGTGCTAGTCAACGCTCCTACAATGAGCAGTTCTTC. The chain is built from TRBV20-1 and TRBJ2-1, with no clear D. The CDR3 sequence is 13 residues long. Germline V gene lookup returns CDR1 DFQATT and CDR2 SNEGSKA (reference sequence). With 3 bases removed from V and 0 bases from J, the gap between germline ends came to 6 bases.

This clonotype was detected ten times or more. The CDR3 is CASSQAQGTEAFF. CDR3 bases: TGTGCCAGCAGCCAAGCACAGGGTACGGAAGCTTTCTTT. The chain employs TRBV3-1 and TRBJ1-1; tentative D call: TRBD1 (6 bases). The CDR3 sequence is 13 residues long. Trimming removed 1 base from V and 8 bases from J, with 11 bases in between. Germline V CDR1 and CDR2: LGHDT, YNNKEL (reference sequence).

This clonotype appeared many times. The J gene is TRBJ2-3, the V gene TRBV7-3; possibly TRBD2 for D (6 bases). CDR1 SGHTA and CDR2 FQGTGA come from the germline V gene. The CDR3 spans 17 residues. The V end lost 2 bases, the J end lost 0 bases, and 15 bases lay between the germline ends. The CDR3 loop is CASSLSSSGMSTDTQYF. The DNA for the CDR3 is TGTGCCAGCAGCTTATCAAGTAGCGGAATGAGCACAGATACGCAGTATTTT.